The source of this T cell receptor beta chain is a study of shared clonotypes between healthy human individuals. CDR3 size: 12 residues. In germline, CDR1 is KGHSH, CDR2 LQKENI. With 0 bases removed from V and 6 bases from J, the gap between germline ends came to 6 bases. Profiled with immunoSEQ multiplex PCR; TCRdb holds only in-frame clones, not every one. The sample includes some 2.3 million clones, 85% to 95% seen only once; the top ten take 0.39%. Of note for this clone: Its target is unknown.

Memory CD4+ cells were the fraction left after CD45RA+ naive selection. Overall study findings and caveats: Depth was large, yet rarefaction showed that sorted-subset sequencing was incomplete.

This chain joins TRBV18 and TRBJ2-7, with D unresolved. The material sequenced was naive CD4+ T cells from PBMCs. The subset denotes: CD45RA+ positively selected. The receptor was isolated from a man aged 18 to 30 in good health. Some clones in this sample may be carry-over from other donors' samples. The DNA of the CDR3 is TGTGCCAGCTCACCACCTTACAGCGAGCAGTACTTC. Encoded protein: CASSPPYSEQYF.